These T cell receptor beta chains were read from a single sample in a study of shared clonotypes between healthy human individuals. Profiling relied on immunoSEQ multiplex PCR, and the TCRdb table lists in-frame clones only, not all of them. The sample lists some 900,000 clones, over 75% seen once, with approximately 1.5% in the top ten. The sample comprised memory CD4+ T cells sorted from blood. The receptors stem from a man in his late teens or twenties in good health. Each CDR3 is given with its conserved first and last residue.

cdr3_length,j_call,v_call,cdr3_aa
13,TRBJ2-7,TRBV6-1,CASRAGLQNEQYF
14,TRBJ1-1,TRBV11-2,CASSQPPGPAEAFF
11,TRBJ2-7,TRBV30,CAWSVLDEQYF
14,TRBJ1-4,TRBV4-1,CASSTGGSGEKLFF
13,TRBJ1-5,TRBV19,CASSRTVNQPQHF
13,TRBJ2-5,TRBV6-1,CASSDDREETQYF
12,TRBJ1-1,TRBV28,CASSLKTTEAFF
15,TRBJ2-2,TRBV10-1,CASSPRREYTGELFF
16,TRBJ2-7,TRBV5-6,CASSPPGLRGTYEQYF
15,TRBJ1-3,TRBV5-4,CASSLYAGSGNTIYF